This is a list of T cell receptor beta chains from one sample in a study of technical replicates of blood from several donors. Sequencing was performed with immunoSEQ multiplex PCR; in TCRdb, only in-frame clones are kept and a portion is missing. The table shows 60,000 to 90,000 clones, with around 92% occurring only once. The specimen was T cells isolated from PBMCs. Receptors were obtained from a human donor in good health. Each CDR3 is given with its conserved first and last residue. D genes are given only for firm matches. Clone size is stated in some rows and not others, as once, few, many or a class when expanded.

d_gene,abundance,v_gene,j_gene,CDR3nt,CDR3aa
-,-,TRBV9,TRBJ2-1,TGTGCCAGCAGCGTAGACACCTACAATGAGCAGTTCTTC,CASSVDTYNEQFF
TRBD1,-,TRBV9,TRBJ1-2,TGTGCCAGCAGCTATAACCAACGGTGGGACAGTCAACGTGGCTACACCTTC,CASSYNQRWDSQRGYTF
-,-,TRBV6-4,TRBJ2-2,TGTGCCAGCAGTGAGGGACTCACCGGGGAGCTGTTTTTT,CASSEGLTGELFF
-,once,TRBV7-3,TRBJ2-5,TGTGCCAGCAGCTTGCGAGGAATGGAGACCCAGTACTTC,CASSLRGMETQYF
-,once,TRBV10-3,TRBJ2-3,TGTGCCATAGCAGCGGATCTCACAGATACGCAGTATTTT,CAIAADLTDTQYF
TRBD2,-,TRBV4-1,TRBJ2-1,TGCGCCAGCAGCCAAGTACCGTTGCGGGAGGACCCGAGCTCCTACAATGAGCAGTTCTTC,CASSQVPLREDPSSYNEQFF
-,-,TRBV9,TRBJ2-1,TGTGCCAGCAGCGTAGACATCACCAGGGTCAATGAGCAGTTCTTC,CASSVDITRVNEQFF
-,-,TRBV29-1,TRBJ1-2,TGCAGCGTTGAGGGGGCGCTTGGCTATGGCTACACCTTC,CSVEGALGYGYTF
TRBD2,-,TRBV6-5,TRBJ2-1,TGTGCCAGCACCAGACTAGCGAACAACAATGAGCAGTTCTTC,CASTRLANNNEQFF
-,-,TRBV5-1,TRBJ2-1,TGCGCCAGCAGCTTAGGAGTTGTTGGCAATGAGCAGTTCTTC,CASSLGVVGNEQFF
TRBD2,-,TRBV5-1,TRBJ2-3,TGCGCCAGCAGCCTAACTGGACTAGCGGGAGCCCCCGATACGCAGTATTTT,CASSLTGLAGAPDTQYF
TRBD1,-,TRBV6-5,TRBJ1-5,TGTGCCAGCAGAGGACAGGGAACTCAGCCCCAGCATTTT,CASRGQGTQPQHF
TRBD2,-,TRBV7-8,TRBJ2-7,TGTGCCAGCAGCCCCCCTGCTAGCGGCGTTCCCGAGCAGTACTTC,CASSPPASGVPEQYF
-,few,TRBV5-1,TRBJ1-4,TGCGCCAGCAGCTTGACAGTTCAGGGTATGGTTGAAAAACTGTTTTTT,CASSLTVQGMVEKLFF
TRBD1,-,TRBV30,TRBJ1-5,TGTGCCTGGAGTGAGCGACAGGGTATTCTCGGCAATCAGCCCCAGCATTTT,CAWSERQGILGNQPQHF
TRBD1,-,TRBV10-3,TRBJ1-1,TGTGCCGCCAGGACAGGGCTAAACACTGAAGCTTTCTTT,CAARTGLNTEAFF
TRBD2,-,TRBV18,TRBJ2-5,TGTGCCAGCTCACCACAAGCAGCGGGAGCCCAAGAGACCCAGTACTTC,CASSPQAAGAQETQYF
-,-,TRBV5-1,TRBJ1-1,TGCGCCAGCAGCGCCAGGCGGGGGTTGGGACTCATGAACACTGAAGCTTTCTTT,CASSARRGLGLMNTEAFF
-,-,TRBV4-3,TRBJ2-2,TGCGCCAGCAGCCAACAGACAGATGTCACCGGGGAGCTGTTTTTT,CASSQQTDVTGELFF
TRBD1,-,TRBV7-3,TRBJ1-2,TGTGCCAGCAGCTTCGGACAGGGCAGGGGCTACACCTTC,CASSFGQGRGYTF
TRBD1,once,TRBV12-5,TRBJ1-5,TGTGCTAGTGGTTCCGACAGGGGCCCGCTGCAGCCCCAGCATTTT,CASGSDRGPLQPQHF
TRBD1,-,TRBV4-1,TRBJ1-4,TGCGCCAGCAGCCGCCAGGGGGATACTAATGAAAAACTGTTTTTT,CASSRQGDTNEKLFF
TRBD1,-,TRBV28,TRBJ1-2,TGTGCCAGCAGGCGGGGACAGTATCTATTC,CASRRGQYLF
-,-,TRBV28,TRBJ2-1,TGTGCCAGCAGTCCCTTGGACATCTCCAATGAGCAGTTCTTC,CASSPLDISNEQFF
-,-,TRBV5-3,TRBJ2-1,TGTGCCAGAAGCTTGCATCGGGACAATAGCTCCTACAATGAGCAGTTCTTC,CARSLHRDNSSYNEQFF
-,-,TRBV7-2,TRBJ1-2,TGTGCCAGCAGAAGACAGCGAGCTAACTATGGCTACACCTTC,CASRRQRANYGYTF
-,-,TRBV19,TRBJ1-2,TGTGCCAGTAGTATAGGGGGCATGGGCCTCTATGGCTACACCTTC,CASSIGGMGLYGYTF
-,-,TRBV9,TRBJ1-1,TGTGCCAGCAGCGTAGGTGCAGGGATGAACACTGAAGCTTTCTTT,CASSVGAGMNTEAFF
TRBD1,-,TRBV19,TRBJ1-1,TGTGCCAGTAGTAGGCAGGGGGTGAACACTGAAGCTTTCTTT,CASSRQGVNTEAFF
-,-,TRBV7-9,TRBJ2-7,TGTGCCAGCAGCCCCCTGACTACTGAGTACGAGCAGTACTTC,CASSPLTTEYEQYF
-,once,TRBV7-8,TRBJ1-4,TGTGCCAGCAGCTTATCCGGTCCAGAAAAACTGTTTTTT,CASSLSGPEKLFF
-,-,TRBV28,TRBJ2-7,TGTGCCAGCACCTACCAGTCACAGGCCTACGAGCAGTACTTC,CASTYQSQAYEQYF
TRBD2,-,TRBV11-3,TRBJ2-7,TGTGCCAGCAGCTTAGCCCTCGGGGGGTCCTACGAGCAGTACTTC,CASSLALGGSYEQYF
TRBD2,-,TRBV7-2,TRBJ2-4,TGTGCCAGCAGCTTAGCGGGACTAGCGGGAGTTAACATTCAGTACTTC,CASSLAGLAGVNIQYF
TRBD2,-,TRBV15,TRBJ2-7,TGTGCCACCAGCAGAGCGCGGACTAGCGTCCGTTTCAGCTCCTACGAGCAGTACTTC,CATSRARTSVRFSSYEQYF
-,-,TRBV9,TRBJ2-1,TGTGCCAGCAGCGTATCTGGCAGGGGCTACAATGAGCAGTTCTTC,CASSVSGRGYNEQFF
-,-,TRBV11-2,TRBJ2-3,TGTGCCAGCAGCATAGGCAGGGATACGCAGTATTTT,CASSIGRDTQYF
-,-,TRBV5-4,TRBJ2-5,TGTGCCAGCAGCATCAACAGGGCCTGGGAGACCCAGTACTTC,CASSINRAWETQYF
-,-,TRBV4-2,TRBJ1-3,TGTGCCAGCAGCCAAGTCCTGGGCACTGGAAACACCATATATTTT,CASSQVLGTGNTIYF
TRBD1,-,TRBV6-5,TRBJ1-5,TGTGCCAGCAGTTCGGGGACAGTTTTTAGCAATCAGCCCCAGCATTTT,CASSSGTVFSNQPQHF
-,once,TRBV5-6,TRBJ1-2,TGTGCCAGCAGCTTGGGGATACAGGGTGGCTACACCTTC,CASSLGIQGGYTF
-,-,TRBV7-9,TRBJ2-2,TGTGCCAGCAGCCCGGTAGGGGGTCCCACCGGGGAGCTGTTTTTT,CASSPVGGPTGELFF
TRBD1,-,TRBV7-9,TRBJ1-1,TGTGCCAGCAGCTACCGACAGGGTTGGCCTGAAGCTTTCTTT,CASSYRQGWPEAFF
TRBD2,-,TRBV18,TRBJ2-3,TGTGCCAGCTCACCCTTGGCGGGAGCGACAGATACGCAGTATTTT,CASSPLAGATDTQYF
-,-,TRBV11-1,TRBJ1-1,TGTGCCAGCAGCATGGGACTTTGGGGACTAAAGGAAGCTTTCTTT,CASSMGLWGLKEAFF
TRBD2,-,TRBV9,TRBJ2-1,TGTGCCAGCAGCGTAGTAACTAGCGGGGATGAGCAGTTCTTC,CASSVVTSGDEQFF
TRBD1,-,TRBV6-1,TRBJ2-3,TGTGCCAGCAGTAAGGGACAGGGAGGTTATACGCAGTATTTT,CASSKGQGGYTQYF
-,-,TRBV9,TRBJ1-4,TGTGCCAGCAGCGTAAGGGCGGGGGAAAAAGTGAATGAAAAACTGTTTTTT,CASSVRAGEKVNEKLFF
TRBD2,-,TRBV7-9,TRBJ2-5,TGTGCCAGCAGCTTGGTGCTAGCGGCAGCCTCCCAAGAGACCCAGTACTTC,CASSLVLAAASQETQYF
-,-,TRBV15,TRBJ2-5,TGTGCCACCAGCAGAGAGCGAGGGTGGGGGACCCAGTACTTC,CATSRERGWGTQYF
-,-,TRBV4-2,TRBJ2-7,TGTGCCAGCAGCCAAGCTTCGAGCGGATCCTACGAGCAGTACTTC,CASSQASSGSYEQYF
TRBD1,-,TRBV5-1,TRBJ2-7,TGCGCCAGCAGCCTGGACAGGGTCAACTACGAGCAGTACTTC,CASSLDRVNYEQYF
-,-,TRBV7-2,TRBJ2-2,TGTGCCAGCAGCTTAAGCTGGGCAGGCACCGGGGAGCTGTTTTTT,CASSLSWAGTGELFF